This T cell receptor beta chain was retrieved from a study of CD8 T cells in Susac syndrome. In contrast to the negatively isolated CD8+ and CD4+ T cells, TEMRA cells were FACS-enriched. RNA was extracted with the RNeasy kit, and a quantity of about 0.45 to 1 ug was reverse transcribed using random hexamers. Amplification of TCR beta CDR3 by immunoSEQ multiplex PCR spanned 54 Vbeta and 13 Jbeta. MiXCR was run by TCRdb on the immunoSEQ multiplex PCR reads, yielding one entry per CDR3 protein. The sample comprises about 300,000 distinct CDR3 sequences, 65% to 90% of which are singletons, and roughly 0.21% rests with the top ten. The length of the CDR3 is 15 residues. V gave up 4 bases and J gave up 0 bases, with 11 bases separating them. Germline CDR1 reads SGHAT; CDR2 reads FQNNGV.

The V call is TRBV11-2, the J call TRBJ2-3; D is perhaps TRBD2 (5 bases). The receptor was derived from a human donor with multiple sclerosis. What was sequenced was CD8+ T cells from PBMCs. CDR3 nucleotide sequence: TGTGCCAGCAGCTGGGAGACACCGAGCACAGATACGCAGTATTTT. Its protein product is CASSWETPSTDTQYF.